A single sample is the source of the 18 T cell receptor beta chains below, sequenced in a study of cytomegalovirus exposure and HLA in healthy donors. Primers: 60 Vbeta forward and 13 Jbeta reverse. Generated by immunoSEQ multiplex PCR, the TCRdb table keeps only in-frame clones and is missing some. The sample lists about 200,000 clones, 70% to 85% occurring once. The sequenced material came from PBMCs. The receptors were sampled from a woman under 40 in good health and CMV-seropositive.

With regard to this clone: Additional DNA sequences in this sample encode the identical CDR3. The chain has TRBV11-2 and TRBJ1-1; D not certain. V was clipped by 1 base and J by 4 bases, with 7 bases between them. The CDR3 runs 13 residues. Germline loops: CDR1 SGHAT, CDR2 FQNNGV. The CDR3 loop reads CASSLGSGTEAFF. DNA of the CDR3: TGTGCCAGCAGCTTAGGGTCCGGCACTGAAGCTTTCTTT.

The rearrangement uses TRBV29-1 and TRBJ2-1, with 7 bases lining up with TRBD1. Germline V gene sequence: CDR1 SQVTM, CDR2 ANQGSEA. Germline trimming cut 1 base from V and 5 bases from J; bases unmatched to any gene: 5. The CDR3 contains 14 residues. CDR3 amino acids: CSVEGDRINNEQFF. The CDR3 DNA reads as TGCAGCGTTGAAGGGGACAGAATAAACAATGAGCAGTTCTTC.

The chain combines TRBV19 with TRBJ1-2; the D gene is possibly TRBD1 (6 bases). Germline V gene data show CDR1 as LNHDA and CDR2 as SQIVND (reference sequence). The V end lost 3 bases, the J end lost 2 bases, and 19 bases lay between the germline ends. The CDR3 runs 17 residues. The CDR3 DNA reads TGTGCCAGTAGTATTCCTCGGAGACAGGATAAAAACTATGGCTACACCTTC. This encodes CASSIPRRQDKNYGYTF. Full variable domain (missing parts from reference TRBV19 and TRBJ1-2): DGGITQSPKYLFRKEGQNVTLSCEQNLNHDAMYWYRQDPGQGLRLIYYSQIVNDFQKGDIAEGYSVSREKKESFPLTVTSAQKNPTAFYLCASSIPRRQDKNYGYTFGSGTRLTVV.

The rearrangement joins TRBV11-2 to TRBJ1-2, with 9 bases matching TRBD1. The germline V gene has CDR1 SGHAT and CDR2 FQNNGV. V lost 6 bases and J lost 0; bases outside the gene matches: 11. CDR3 size: 17 residues. CDR3 in amino acids: CASSITYDRGSNYGYTF. In DNA, the CDR3 is TGTGCCAGCAGTATTACATATGACAGGGGGTCTAACTATGGCTACACCTTC.

This clone was seen a handful of times. The rearrangement joins TRBV11-3 to TRBJ2-1, with a possible D match to TRBD1 (5 bases). The CDR3 extends over 11 amino acids. V lost 1 base to trimming and J lost 11 bases, with 6 bases between them. Germline-derived CDR1 and CDR2 are SGHNT and YENEEA. CDR3 residues: CASSLGGQQFF. The CDR3, as DNA: TGTGCCAGCAGCTTAGGGGGCCAGCAGTTCTTC.

This clone turned up a few times. The gene calls are TRBV29-1 and TRBJ1-2; no clear D gene. This CDR3 region has 13 residues. Germline CDR1 reads SQVTM; CDR2 reads ANQGSEA. Trimming pared 4 bases from V and 8 bases from J, leaving 17 bases between. CDR3 DNA: TGCAGCGTTGGCCCTGAGGGATTTCGAGGCTACACCTTC. Its protein is CSVGPEGFRGYTF. Full variable domain (remainder filled in from reference TRBV29-1 and TRBJ1-2): SAVISQKPSRDICQRGTSLTIQCQVDSQVTMMFWYRQQPGQSLTLIATANQGSEATYESGFVIDKFPISRPNLTFSTLTVSNMSPEDSSIYLCSVGPEGFRGYTFGSGTRLTVV.

The V gene is TRBV7-8, the J gene TRBJ2-1, with TRBD1 identical over 10 bases. Per the germline V gene, CDR1 is SGHVS and CDR2 is FQNEAQ. The CDR3 totals 17 residues. J gave up 0 bases and V 0 bases, and 2 bases lay outside the gene matches. This chain's CDR3 is CASSLARQGASYNEQFF. The CDR3 coding sequence is TGTGCCAGCAGCTTAGCTAGACAGGGGGCCTCCTACAATGAGCAGTTCTTC.

This chain joins TRBV28 and TRBJ2-7, with no clear D. The CDR3 covers 15 residues. Trimming stripped 5 bases from V and 6 bases from J, with 20 bases between. Per the germline V gene, CDR1 is MDHEN and CDR2 is SYDVKM. CDR3 residues: CASSPISSIIREQYF. DNA for the CDR3: TGTGCCAGCAGTCCCATAAGTAGTATAATTCGCGAGCAGTACTTC. Combining the CDR3 with reference TRBV28 and TRBJ2-7 gives the whole variable domain DVKVTQSSRYLVKRTGEKVFLECVQDMDHENMFWYRQDPGLGLRLIYFSYDVKMKEKGDIPEGYSVSREKKERFSLILESASTNQTSMYLCASSPISSIIREQYFGPGTRLTVT.

This chain uses TRBV11-3 with TRBJ2-7; D gene ambiguous. Germline V CDR1 and CDR2: SGHNT, YENEEA. This CDR3 spans 16 amino acids. The V end was cut by 0 bases, the J end by 1 base, with 13 bases between. CDR3 nucleotide sequence: TGTGCCAGCAGCTTAGAATGGTCGGGTGGGTCCTACGAGCAGTACTTC. Protein sequence: CASSLEWSGGSYEQYF.

The chain joins TRBV5-5 to TRBJ2-1; D ambiguous. This CDR3 contains 15 residues. CDR1 is SGHKS, CDR2 YYEKEE, per germline (reference sequence). V gave up 3 bases and J gave up 5 bases, with 15 bases separating them. The CDR3 coding sequence is TGTGCCAGCAGCTCTACTTCCTTTTTAAACAATGAGCAGTTCTTC. It codes for CASSSTSFLNNEQFF.

The rearrangement joins TRBV7-8 to TRBJ1-3; no reliable D call. Trimming cost V 5 bases and J 0 bases, with 14 bases left between them. CDR1 is SGHVS, CDR2 FQNEAQ, per germline. There are 16 residues in the CDR3. Here the CDR3 reads CASSQTGVLSGNTIYF. CDR3 coding DNA: TGTGCCAGCAGCCAGACGGGAGTTCTCTCTGGAAACACCATATATTTT.

The J gene is TRBJ2-7, the V gene TRBV30, with 7 positions matching TRBD2. The V gene's germline CDR1 is GTSNPN and CDR2 SVGIG (reference sequence). Trimming at V came to 4 bases and at J to 6 bases, leaving 3 bases not matched to a gene. The CDR3 consists of 11 residues. CDR3 in DNA: TGTGCCTGGACCCAGCGGGGCGAGCAGTACTTC. Protein sequence: CAWTQRGEQYF. The full variable domain, in which reference TRBV30 and TRBJ2-7 provide the parts outside the CDR3, is SQTIHQWPATLVQPVGSPLSLECTVEGTSNPNLYWYRQAAGRGLQLLFYSVGIGQISSEVPQNLSASRPQDRQFILSSKKLLLSDSGFYLCAWTQRGEQYFGPGTRLTVT.

The rearrangement uses TRBV6-5 and TRBJ2-1; D is possibly TRBD2 (7 bases). The germline gives CDR1 MNHEY, CDR2 SVGAGI. CDR3 length equals 12 residues. V lost 5 bases to trimming and J lost 12 bases, with 14 bases between them. In DNA, the CDR3 is TGTGCCAGCAGTACACAGGGCGGGGGGCAGTTCTTC. Its protein product is CASSTQGGGQFF.

This clone appeared a few times. J is TRBJ1-4 and V is TRBV11-2; unclear D gene. The germline V and J ends were trimmed by 1 base and 6 bases, with 15 bases remaining between them. Germline V gene data show CDR1 as SGHAT and CDR2 as FQNNGV. The CDR3 totals 16 residues. CDR3 nucleotide sequence: TGTGCCAGCAGCTTAGGTCGGGAGCCGACTTATGAAAAACTGTTTTTT. This codes for CASSLGREPTYEKLFF.

The chain carries TRBV7-2 and TRBJ2-7, with TRBD2 as a possible D gene (6 bases). The CDR3 is made up of 14 amino acids. Between the trimmed V and J ends, which lost 5 bases and 3 bases, there was a span of 14 bases. Germline CDR1 and CDR2: SGHTA and FQGNSA. The CDR3 DNA is TGTGCCAGCAGCACCCCCGGGACTGTCTACGAGCAGTACTTC. Its translation is CASSTPGTVYEQYF.

This chain joins TRBV6-1 and TRBJ1-1, with D maybe TRBD1 (5 bases). Germline assignment: CDR1 MNHNS and CDR2 SASEGT. The CDR3 covers 14 residues. Trimming removed 7 bases from V and 1 base from J, with 13 bases in between. DNA of the CDR3: TGTGCCAGCAAAGTAGGGGTAACGAACACTGAAGCTTTCTTT. This translates into CASKVGVTNTEAFF.

The chain is built from TRBV25-1 and TRBJ1-6; unclear D gene. Germline CDR1 is MGHDK and CDR2 is SYGVNS. V dropped 2 bases and J dropped 4 bases, with 9 bases sitting between them. The CDR3 covers 15 residues. The CDR3 reads CASSEAAGYNSPLHF. DNA of the CDR3: TGTGCCAGCAGTGAAGCGGCGGGTTATAATTCACCCCTCCACTTT.

V and J are TRBV5-1 and TRBJ2-1, with 12 positions matching TRBD2. The germline gives CDR1 SGHRS, CDR2 YFSETQ. The CDR3 contains 20 residues. Trimming at V came to 1 base and at J to 4 bases, leaving 15 bases not matched to a gene. The CDR3 coding sequence is TGCGCCAGCAGCTTGTCACCTTCTAGCGGGAGGGCCCCCCCATACAATGAGCAGTTCTTC. This codes for CASSLSPSSGRAPPYNEQFF.